This entry describes one TCR beta chain. Its cognate antigen is unknown. Additional DNA sequences in this sample encode the identical CDR3. TCRdb's copy holds only in-frame clones and misses some; the assay was immunoSEQ multiplex PCR. The data contain 2 million to 2.5 million clones, almost 96% of them singletons. The data were taken from a study of shared clonotypes between healthy human individuals. General study points: An anticipated effect of sequencing depth on clonotype sharing among donors was recognized. In general, naive subsets displayed greater estimated richness than memory subsets did. The low donor count limited represented genetic and exposure-history diversity.

Sequences were obtained from naive CD4+ T cells sorted from blood. Subset defined: CD45RA+ positively selected. The TCR was taken from a young man in good health.

CDR3 DNA sequence: TGCGCCAGCAGCTTGTCAGGGGCGCGTACAGATACGCAGTATTTT. This codes for CASSLSGARTDTQYF. The chain employs TRBV5-1 and TRBJ2-3; a weak D match, TRBD1 (6 bases). The CDR3 runs to 15 residues. With 1 base removed from V and 3 bases from J, the gap between germline ends came to 12 bases. Per germline, CDR1 SGHRS and CDR2 YFSETQ.